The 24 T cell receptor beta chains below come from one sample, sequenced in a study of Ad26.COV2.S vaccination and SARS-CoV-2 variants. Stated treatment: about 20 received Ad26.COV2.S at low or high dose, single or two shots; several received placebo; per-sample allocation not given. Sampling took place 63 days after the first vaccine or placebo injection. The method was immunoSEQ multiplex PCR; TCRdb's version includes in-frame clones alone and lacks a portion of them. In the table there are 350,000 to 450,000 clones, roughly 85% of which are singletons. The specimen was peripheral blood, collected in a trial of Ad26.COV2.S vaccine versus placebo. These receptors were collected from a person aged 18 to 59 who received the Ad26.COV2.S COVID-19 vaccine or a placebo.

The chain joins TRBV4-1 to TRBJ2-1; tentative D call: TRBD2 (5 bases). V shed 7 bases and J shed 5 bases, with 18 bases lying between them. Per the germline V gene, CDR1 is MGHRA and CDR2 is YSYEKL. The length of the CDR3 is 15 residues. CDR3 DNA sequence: TGCGCCAGCACATCGGTTTTCTCGGGGAACAATGAGCAGTTCTTC. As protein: CASTSVFSGNNEQFF.

The CDR3 coding sequence is TGTGCCAGCACATACACCCATAATGAAAAACTGTTTTTT. This sequence encodes CASTYTHNEKLFF. The chain joins TRBV19 to TRBJ1-4, with no clear D. CDR3 length equals 13 residues. The V gene lost 9 bases and the J gene lost 4 bases, with 12 bases spanning the gap. Looked up from germline, CDR1 is LNHDA and CDR2 is SQIVND (reference sequence).

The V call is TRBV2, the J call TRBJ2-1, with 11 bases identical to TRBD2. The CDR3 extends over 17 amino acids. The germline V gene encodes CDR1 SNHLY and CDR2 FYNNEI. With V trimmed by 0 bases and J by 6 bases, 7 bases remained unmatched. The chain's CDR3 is CASSEAWTSGSFNEQFF. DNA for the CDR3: TGTGCCAGCAGTGAAGCTTGGACTAGCGGGTCGTTCAATGAGCAGTTCTTC.

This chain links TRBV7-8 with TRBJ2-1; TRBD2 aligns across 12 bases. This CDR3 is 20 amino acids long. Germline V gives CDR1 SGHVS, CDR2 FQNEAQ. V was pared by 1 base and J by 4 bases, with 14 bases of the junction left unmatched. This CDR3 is CASSLGLAGGPISLYNEQFF. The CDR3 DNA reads TGTGCCAGCAGCTTAGGCCTAGCGGGGGGGCCGATTAGCCTATACAATGAGCAGTTCTTC.

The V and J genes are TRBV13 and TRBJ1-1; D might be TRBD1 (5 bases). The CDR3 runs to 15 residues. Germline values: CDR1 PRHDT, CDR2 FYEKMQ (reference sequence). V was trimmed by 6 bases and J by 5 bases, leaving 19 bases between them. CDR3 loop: CASRREGLIKTEAFF. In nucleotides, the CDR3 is TGTGCCAGCAGACGAGAGGGACTTATAAAGACTGAAGCTTTCTTT.

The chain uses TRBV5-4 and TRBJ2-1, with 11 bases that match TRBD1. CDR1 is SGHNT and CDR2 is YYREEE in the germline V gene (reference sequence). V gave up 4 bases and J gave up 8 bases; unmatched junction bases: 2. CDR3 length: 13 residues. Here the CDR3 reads CASSQDRGHEQFF. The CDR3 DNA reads TGTGCCAGCAGCCAGGACAGGGGGCATGAGCAGTTCTTC.

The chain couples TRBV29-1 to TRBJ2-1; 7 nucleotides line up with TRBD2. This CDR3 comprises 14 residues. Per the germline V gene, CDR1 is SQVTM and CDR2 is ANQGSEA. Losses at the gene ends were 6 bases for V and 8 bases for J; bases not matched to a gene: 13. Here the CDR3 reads CSVKAGWRVDEQFF. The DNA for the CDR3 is TGCAGCGTGAAAGCGGGATGGCGGGTCGATGAGCAGTTCTTC.

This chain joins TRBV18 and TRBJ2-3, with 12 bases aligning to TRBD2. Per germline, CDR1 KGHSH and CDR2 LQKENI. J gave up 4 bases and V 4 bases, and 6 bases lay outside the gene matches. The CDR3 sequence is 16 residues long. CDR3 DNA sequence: TGTGCCAGCTCACAACCGGGACTAGCGGGTCCAGATACGCAGTATTTT. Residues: CASSQPGLAGPDTQYF.

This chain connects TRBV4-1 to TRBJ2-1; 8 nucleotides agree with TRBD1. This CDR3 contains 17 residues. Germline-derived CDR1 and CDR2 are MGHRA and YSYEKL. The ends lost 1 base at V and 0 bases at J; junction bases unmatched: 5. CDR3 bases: TGCGCCAGCAGCCAAGGCCTAGGACAGGGCTCCTACAATGAGCAGTTCTTC. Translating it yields CASSQGLGQGSYNEQFF.

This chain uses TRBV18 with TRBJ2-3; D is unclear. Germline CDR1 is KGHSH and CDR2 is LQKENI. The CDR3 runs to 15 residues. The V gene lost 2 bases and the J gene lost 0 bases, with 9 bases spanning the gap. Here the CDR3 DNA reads TGTGCCAGCTCACCAATTCTAACTAGCACAGATACGCAGTATTTT. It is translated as CASSPILTSTDTQYF.

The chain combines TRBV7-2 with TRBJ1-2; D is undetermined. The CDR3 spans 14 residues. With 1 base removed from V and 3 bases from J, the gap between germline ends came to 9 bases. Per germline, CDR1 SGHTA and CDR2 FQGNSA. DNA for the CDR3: TGTGCCAGCAGCTTAGTAGGAGGTGACTATGGCTACACCTTC. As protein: CASSLVGGDYGYTF.

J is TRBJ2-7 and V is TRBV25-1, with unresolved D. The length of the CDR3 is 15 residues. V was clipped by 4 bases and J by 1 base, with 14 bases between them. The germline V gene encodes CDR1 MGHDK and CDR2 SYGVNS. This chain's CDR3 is CASSVRTGNSYEQYF. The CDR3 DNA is TGTGCCAGCAGTGTCAGGACGGGCAATTCCTACGAGCAGTACTTC.

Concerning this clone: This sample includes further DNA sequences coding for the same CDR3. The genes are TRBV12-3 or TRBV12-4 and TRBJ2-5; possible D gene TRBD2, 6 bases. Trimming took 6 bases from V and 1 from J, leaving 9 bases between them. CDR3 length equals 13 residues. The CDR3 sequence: CASSRDFQETQYF. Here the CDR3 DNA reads TGTGCCAGCAGCCGGGACTTCCAAGAGACCCAGTACTTC.

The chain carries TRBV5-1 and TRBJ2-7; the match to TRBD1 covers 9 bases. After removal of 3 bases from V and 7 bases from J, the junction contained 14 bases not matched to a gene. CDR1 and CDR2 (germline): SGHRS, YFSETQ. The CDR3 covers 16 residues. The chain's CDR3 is CASSYNQPGQGTEQYF. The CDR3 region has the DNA TGCGCCAGCAGCTACAATCAACCGGGACAGGGAACGGAGCAGTACTTC.

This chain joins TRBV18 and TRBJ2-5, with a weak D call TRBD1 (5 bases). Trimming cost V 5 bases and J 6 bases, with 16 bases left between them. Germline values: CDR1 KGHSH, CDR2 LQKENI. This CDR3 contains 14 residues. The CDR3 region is CASSSLAGIQTQYF. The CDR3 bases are TGTGCCAGCTCAAGCCTGGCAGGGATCCAGACCCAGTACTTC.

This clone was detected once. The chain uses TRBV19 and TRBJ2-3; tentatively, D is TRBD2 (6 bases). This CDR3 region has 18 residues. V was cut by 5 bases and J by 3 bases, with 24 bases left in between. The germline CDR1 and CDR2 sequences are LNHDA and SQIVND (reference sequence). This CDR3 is CASSVAIRASGETDTQYF. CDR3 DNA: TGTGCCAGTAGTGTAGCCATTCGGGCCTCGGGGGAGACAGATACGCAGTATTTT.

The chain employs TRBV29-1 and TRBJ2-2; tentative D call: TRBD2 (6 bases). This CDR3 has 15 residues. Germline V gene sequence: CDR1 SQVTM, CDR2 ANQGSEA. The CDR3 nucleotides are TGCAGTGTTATATCGGGACTGGCGAACACCGGGGAGCTGTTTTTT. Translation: CSVISGLANTGELFF.

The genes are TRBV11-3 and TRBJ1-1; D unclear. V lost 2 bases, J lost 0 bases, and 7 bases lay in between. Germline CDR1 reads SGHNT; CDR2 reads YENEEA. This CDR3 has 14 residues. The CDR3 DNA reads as TGTGCCAGCAGCTTACGGGGAATGAACACTGAAGCTTTCTTT. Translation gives CASSLRGMNTEAFF.

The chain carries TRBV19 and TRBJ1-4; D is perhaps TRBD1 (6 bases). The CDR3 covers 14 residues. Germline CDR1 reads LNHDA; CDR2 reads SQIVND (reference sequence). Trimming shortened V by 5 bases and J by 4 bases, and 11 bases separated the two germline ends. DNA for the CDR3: TGTGCCAGTAGTCCCGGACAGTTTAATGAAAAACTGTTTTTT. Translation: CASSPGQFNEKLFF.

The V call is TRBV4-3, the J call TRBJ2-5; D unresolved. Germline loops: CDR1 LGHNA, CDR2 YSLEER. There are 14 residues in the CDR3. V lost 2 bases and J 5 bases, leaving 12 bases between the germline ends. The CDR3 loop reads CASSQQLGPETQYF. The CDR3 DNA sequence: TGCGCCAGCAGCCAACAGTTAGGGCCGGAGACCCAGTACTTC.

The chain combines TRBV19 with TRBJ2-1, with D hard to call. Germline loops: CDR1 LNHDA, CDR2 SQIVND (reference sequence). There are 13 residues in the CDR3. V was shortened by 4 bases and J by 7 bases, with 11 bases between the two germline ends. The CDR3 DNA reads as TGTGCCAGTAGTAAATATTCCAGGAATGAGCAGTTCTTC. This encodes CASSKYSRNEQFF.

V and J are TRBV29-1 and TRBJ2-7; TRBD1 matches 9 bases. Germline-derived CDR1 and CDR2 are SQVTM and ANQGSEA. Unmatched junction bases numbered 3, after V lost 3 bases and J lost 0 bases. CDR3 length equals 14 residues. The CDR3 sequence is CSVDGQGSSYEQYF. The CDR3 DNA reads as TGCAGCGTTGACGGACAGGGGAGCTCCTACGAGCAGTACTTC.

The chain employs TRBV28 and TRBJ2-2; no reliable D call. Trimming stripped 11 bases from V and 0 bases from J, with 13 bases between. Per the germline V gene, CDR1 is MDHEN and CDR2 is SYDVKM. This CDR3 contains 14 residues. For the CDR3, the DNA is TGTGCCTCCCGTGCAGCTACGAACACCGGGGAGCTGTTTTTT. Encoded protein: CASRAATNTGELFF. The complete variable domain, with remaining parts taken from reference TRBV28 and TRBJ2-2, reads DVKVTQSSRYLVKRTGEKVFLECVQDMDHENMFWYRQDPGLGLRLIYFSYDVKMKEKGDIPEGYSVSREKKERFSLILESASTNQTSMYLCASRAATNTGELFFGEGSRLTVL.

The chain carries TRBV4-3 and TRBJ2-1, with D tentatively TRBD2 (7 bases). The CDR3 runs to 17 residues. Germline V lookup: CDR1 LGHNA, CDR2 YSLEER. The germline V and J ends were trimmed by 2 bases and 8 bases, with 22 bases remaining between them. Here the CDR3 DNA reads TGCGCCAGCAGCCAACCCCAAGGGGGAGGGAACCCCGATGAGCAGTTCTTC. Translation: CASSQPQGGGNPDEQFF.